This T cell receptor (beta chain) is from a study of blood T cell repertoires in COVID-19. On the study more broadly: COVID-19 samples collected from the United States, Italy and Spain covered acute and convalescent phases. T cells, B-cell-depleted T cells, or PBMCs supplied cDNA or gDNA.

Study processing details: Reference gene primer amplification yielded estimated nucleated cell counts. Produced via immunoSEQ multiplex PCR; TCRdb's table is partial and in-frame only. V and J calls and clone size come straight from that table; D and trimming were deduced from the DNA. Of around 140,000 clones listed, approximately 80% were seen once; the top ten hold about 3.5%. This clone was observed once. This CDR3 has 15 residues. Germline V CDR1 and CDR2: SGHDN, FVKESK. V was cut by 2 bases and J by 2 bases, with 10 bases left in between. The chain has TRBV14 and TRBJ2-4; TRBD1 is a possible D gene (6 bases). Material for sequencing was peripheral blood. The sequence was obtained from a man between 65 and 85 years old who had recovered from COVID-19. CDR3 region: CASSQQTGSKNIQYF. The DNA for the CDR3 is TGTGCCAGCAGCCAACAAACAGGGTCCAAAAACATTCAGTACTTC.